A single sample is the source of the 2 T cell receptor beta chains below, sequenced in a study of T cell changes during pregnancy in multiple sclerosis. Measured with immunoSEQ multiplex PCR; TCRdb has only the in-frame clones, and not every one. The sample has 45,000 to 55,000 clones, roughly 92% seen once. This specimen was CD4+ T cells from peripheral blood mononuclear cells, taken in the second trimester of pregnancy. Receptors were obtained from a female donor in good health, enrolled as a control in a pregnancy study.

This clone was seen once. This chain connects TRBV4-2 to TRBJ2-1; 10 bases agree with TRBD2. With V trimmed by 2 bases and J by 0 bases, 4 bases remained unmatched. The CDR3 is 17 residues long. The germline V gene encodes CDR1 LGHNA and CDR2 YNFKEQ. CDR3 sequence reads: CASSQSGGASSYNEQFF. The DNA for the CDR3 is TGTGCCAGCAGCCAAAGCGGGGGGGCAAGCTCCTACAATGAGCAGTTCTTC.

The table lists this clone with a count of one. The chain couples TRBV4-3 to TRBJ2-7, with a tentative D call TRBD1 (6 bases). The V gene's germline CDR1 is LGHNA and CDR2 YSLEER. Trimming cost V 2 bases and J 3 bases, with 14 bases left between them. The CDR3 is 15 residues long. This chain's CDR3 is CASSQTGTPIYEQYF. CDR3 DNA sequence: TGCGCCAGCAGCCAAACCGGGACACCCATCTACGAGCAGTACTTC.